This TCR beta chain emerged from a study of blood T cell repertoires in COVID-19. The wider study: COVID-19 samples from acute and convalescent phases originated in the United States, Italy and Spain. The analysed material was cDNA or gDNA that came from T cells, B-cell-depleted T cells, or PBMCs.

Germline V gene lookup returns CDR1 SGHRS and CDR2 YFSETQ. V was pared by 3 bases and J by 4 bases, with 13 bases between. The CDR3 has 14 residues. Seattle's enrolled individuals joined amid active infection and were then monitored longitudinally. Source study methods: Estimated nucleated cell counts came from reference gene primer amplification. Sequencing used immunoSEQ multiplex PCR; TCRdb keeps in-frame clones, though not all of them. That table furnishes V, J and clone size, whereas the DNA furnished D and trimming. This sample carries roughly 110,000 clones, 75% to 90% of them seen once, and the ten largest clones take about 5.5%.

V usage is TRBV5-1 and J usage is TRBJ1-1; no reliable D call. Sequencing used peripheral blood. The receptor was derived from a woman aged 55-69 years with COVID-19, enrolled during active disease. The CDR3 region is CASSSSGSFTEAFF. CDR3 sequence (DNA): TGCGCCAGCAGCTCCAGCGGGTCATTCACTGAAGCTTTCTTT.